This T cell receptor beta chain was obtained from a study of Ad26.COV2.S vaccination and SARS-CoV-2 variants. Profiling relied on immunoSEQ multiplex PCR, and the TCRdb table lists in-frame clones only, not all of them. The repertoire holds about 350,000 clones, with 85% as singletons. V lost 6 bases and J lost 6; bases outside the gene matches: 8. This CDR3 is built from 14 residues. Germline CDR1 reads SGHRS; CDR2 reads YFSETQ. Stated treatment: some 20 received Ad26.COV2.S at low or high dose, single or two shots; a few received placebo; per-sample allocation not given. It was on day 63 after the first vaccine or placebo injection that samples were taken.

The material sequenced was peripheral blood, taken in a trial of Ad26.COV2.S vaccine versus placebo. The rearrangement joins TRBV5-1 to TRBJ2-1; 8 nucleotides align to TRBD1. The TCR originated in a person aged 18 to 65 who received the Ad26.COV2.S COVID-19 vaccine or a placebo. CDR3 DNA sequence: TGCGCCAGCAAGACCGGGACAGGCCTCAATGAGCAGTTCTTC. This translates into CASKTGTGLNEQFF.